In its sample, the clone carrying this T cell receptor beta chain was seen a few times. This specimen comes from a study of blood T cell repertoires in COVID-19. Data came from immunoSEQ multiplex PCR; TCRdb stores just in-frame clones and leaves some out. The sample contains 190,000 or so clones, around 82% of which appear only once. Per germline, CDR1 SGDLS and CDR2 YYNGEE. This CDR3 comprises 14 residues. Trimming stripped 0 bases from V and 3 bases from J, with 8 bases between. The chain combines TRBV9 with TRBJ2-3; D gene uncertain. This receptor was obtained from an elderly woman with acute or convalescent COVID-19. The sequenced sample was peripheral blood. CDR3 sequence: CASSVGLVTDTQYF. The CDR3 DNA sequence: TGTGCCAGCAGCGTAGGGTTAGTTACAGATACGCAGTATTTT.